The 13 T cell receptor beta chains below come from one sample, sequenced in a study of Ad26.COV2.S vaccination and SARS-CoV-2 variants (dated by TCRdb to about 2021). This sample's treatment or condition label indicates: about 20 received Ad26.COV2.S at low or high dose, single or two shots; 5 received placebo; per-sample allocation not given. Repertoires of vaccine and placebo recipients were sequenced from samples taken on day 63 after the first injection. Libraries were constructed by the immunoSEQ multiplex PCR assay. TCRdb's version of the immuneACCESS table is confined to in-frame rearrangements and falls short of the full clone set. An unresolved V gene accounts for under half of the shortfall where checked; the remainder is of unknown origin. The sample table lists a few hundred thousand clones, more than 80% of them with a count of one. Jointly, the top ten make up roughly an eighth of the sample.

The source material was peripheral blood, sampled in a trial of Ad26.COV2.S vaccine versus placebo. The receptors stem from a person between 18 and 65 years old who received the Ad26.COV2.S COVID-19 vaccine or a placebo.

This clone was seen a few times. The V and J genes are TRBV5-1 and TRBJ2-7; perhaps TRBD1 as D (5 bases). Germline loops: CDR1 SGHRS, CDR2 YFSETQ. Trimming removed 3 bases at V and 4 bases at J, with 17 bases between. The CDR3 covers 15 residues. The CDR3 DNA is TGCGCCAGCAGCTCGGCGACAGCCGCGCTATACGAGCAGTACTTC. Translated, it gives CASSSATAALYEQYF. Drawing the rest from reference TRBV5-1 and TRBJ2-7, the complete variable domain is KAGVTQTPRYLIKTRGQQVTLSCSPISGHRSVSWYQQTPGQGLQFLFEYFSETQRNKGNFPGRFSGRQFSNSRSEMNVSTLELGDSALYLCASSSATAALYEQYFGPGTRLTVT.

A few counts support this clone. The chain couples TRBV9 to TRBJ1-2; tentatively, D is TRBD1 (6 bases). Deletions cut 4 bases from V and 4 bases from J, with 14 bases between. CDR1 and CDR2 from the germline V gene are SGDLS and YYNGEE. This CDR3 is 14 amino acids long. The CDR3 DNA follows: TGTGCCAGCAGCCTGGGACATCCTGGCTATGGCTACACCTTC. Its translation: CASSLGHPGYGYTF.

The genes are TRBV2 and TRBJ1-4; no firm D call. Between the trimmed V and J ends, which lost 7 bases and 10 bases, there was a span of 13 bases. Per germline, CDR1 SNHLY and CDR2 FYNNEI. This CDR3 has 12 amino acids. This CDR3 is CASTEMPGKLFF. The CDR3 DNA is TGTGCCAGCACAGAGATGCCCGGAAAACTGTTTTTT.

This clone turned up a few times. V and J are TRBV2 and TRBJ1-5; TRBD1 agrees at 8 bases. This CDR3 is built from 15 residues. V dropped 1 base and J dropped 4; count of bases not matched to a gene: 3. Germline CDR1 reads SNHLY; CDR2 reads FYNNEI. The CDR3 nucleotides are TGTGCCAGCAGTGAAGAAACAGGGGGGAATCAGCCCCAGCATTTT. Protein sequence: CASSEETGGNQPQHF.

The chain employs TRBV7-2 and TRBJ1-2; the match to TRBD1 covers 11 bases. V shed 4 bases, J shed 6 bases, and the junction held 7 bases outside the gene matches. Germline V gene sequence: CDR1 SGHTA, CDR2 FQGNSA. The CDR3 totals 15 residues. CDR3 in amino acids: CASSSFPGQGDGYTF. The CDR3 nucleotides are TGTGCCAGCAGCTCTTTTCCGGGACAGGGGGATGGCTACACCTTC.

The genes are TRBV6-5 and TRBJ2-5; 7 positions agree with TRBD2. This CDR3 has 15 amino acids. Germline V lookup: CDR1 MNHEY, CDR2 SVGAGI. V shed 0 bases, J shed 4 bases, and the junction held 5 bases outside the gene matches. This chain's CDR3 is CASSYSSSGAETQYF. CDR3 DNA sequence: TGTGCCAGCAGTTACTCGTCCAGCGGGGCAGAGACCCAGTACTTC.

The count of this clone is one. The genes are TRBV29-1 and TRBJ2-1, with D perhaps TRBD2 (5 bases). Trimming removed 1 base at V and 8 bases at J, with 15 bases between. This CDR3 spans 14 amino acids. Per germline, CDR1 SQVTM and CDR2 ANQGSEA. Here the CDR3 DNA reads TGCAGCGTTGAAGTATCGTGGAGCGGCGATGAGCAGTTCTTC. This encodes CSVEVSWSGDEQFF.

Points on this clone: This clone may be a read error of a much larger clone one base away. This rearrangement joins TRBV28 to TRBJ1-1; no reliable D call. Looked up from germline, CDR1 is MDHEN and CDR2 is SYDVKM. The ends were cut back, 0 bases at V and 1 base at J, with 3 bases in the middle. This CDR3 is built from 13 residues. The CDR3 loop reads CASSLWGNTEAFF. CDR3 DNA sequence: TGTGCCAGCAGTTTATGGGGGAACACTGAAGCTTTCTTT.

CDR3 nucleotides: TGTGCCAGCACCTCCACAGGAAACTATGGCTACACCTTC. Its translation: CASTSTGNYGYTF. This sequence joins TRBV5-4 and TRBJ1-2, with D perhaps matching TRBD1 (5 bases). Trimming removed 6 bases from V and 2 bases from J, with 11 bases in between. Germline loops: CDR1 SGHNT, CDR2 YYREEE (reference sequence). The CDR3 runs 13 residues.

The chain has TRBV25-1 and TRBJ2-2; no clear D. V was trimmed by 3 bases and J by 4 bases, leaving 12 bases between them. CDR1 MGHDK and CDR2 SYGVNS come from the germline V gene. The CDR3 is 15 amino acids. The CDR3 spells CASSEDLNSTGELFF. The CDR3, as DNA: TGTGCCAGCAGTGAGGACCTCAACTCCACCGGGGAGCTGTTTTTT.

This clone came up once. In DNA form, the CDR3 reads TGTGCCAGCTCACCATCGGCGGAGTATGGCTACACCTTC. Protein product: CASSPSAEYGYTF. The chain links TRBV18 to TRBJ1-2; D gene uncertain. The ends were cut back, 2 bases at V and 5 bases at J, with 9 bases in the middle. Germline lookup yields CDR1 KGHSH and CDR2 LQKENI. CDR3 size: 13 residues.

For the CDR3, the DNA is TGCAGCGTCCTGGGTGGGCTTAGCTATGGCTACACCTTC. Translation gives CSVLGGLSYGYTF. The J gene is TRBJ1-2, the V gene TRBV29-1; D is unresolved. Germline assignment: CDR1 SQVTM and CDR2 ANQGSEA. The V end was cut by 6 bases, the J end by 4 bases, with 15 bases between. The CDR3 covers 13 residues.

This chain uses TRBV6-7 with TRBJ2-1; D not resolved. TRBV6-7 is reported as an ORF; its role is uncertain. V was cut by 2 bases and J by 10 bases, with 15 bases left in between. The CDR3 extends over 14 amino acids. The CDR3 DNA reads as TGTGCCAGCAGTTACCCGACTTCGAAACGCGAGCAGTTCTTC. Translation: CASSYPTSKREQFF.